This T cell receptor (beta chain) was recovered during a study of a mutant IDH1 vaccine in newly diagnosed glioma. Study information: Vaccination began 4-6 weeks post radiotherapy alone, or with temozolomide cycles. Radiotherapy, temozolomide, or both had been given previously, and both were given to most.

V lost 5 bases, J lost 0 bases, and 10 bases lay in between. Germline V gives CDR1 LNHDA, CDR2 SQIVND (reference sequence). The CDR3 has 15 residues. The time point is: week 5, during vaccination. Alongside topical imiquimod, each dose of vaccine comprised 300 ug of mutant IDH1 20-mer peptide. New IDH1-mutant, ATRX-lost WHO grade 3 or 4 astrocytomas occurred in donors. Study-wide results and caveats: Patients mounted vaccine-induced immune responses in roughly 93% of cases.

To note about this clone: Its antigen is currently unknown.

The method was immunoSEQ multiplex PCR; TCRdb's version includes in-frame clones alone and lacks a portion of them. The table lists tens of thousands of clones, around four fifths of them singletons, with over 4.5% in the top ten. This sequence originates from a man in his fifties with glioma. This sequence joins TRBV19 and TRBJ1-4; D remains ambiguous. The sample here was PBMCs, taken from a glioma patient whose treatment included an IDH1 peptide vaccine. The CDR3 DNA reads as TGTGCCAGTAGTGCCCAGGTTTCAACTAATGAAAAACTGTTTTTT. Protein: CASSAQVSTNEKLFF.